Listed here are 18 T cell receptor beta chains from one sample, sequenced in a study of shared clonotypes between healthy human individuals. Selected positively for CCR7 and CD45RO-negative, naive CD8 cells excluded terminally differentiated effector memory CD45RA+ cells. Profiled with immunoSEQ multiplex PCR; TCRdb holds only in-frame clones, not every one. The sample has about 2.1 million clones; over 85% are singletons. Specimen: naive CD8+ T cells from PBMCs. The receptor set was obtained from a man aged 18-30 years in good health. Some clones in this sample may be carry-over from other donors' samples.

V gene TRBV6-5 combines with J gene TRBJ2-7; TRBD2 is a possible D gene (6 bases). The CDR3 contains 16 residues. Trimming removed 0 bases at V and 3 bases at J, with 15 bases between. In germline, CDR1 is MNHEY, CDR2 SVGAGI. CDR3 nucleotide sequence: TGTGCCAGCAGTTACTCGAAGGTAGCGGATCTCTACGAGCAGTACTTC. Translating gives CASSYSKVADLYEQYF.

The chain employs TRBV5-1 and TRBJ2-2, with 13 bases that match TRBD2. The trim removed 0 bases at V and 4 bases at J, leaving 3 bases unmatched. The CDR3 contains 17 residues. Germline CDR1 is SGHRS and CDR2 is YFSETQ. The CDR3 here is CASSLALAGGPTGELFF. DNA of the CDR3: TGCGCCAGCAGCTTGGCACTAGCGGGAGGGCCCACCGGGGAGCTGTTTTTT.

This clone was detected a few times. V is TRBV19 and J is TRBJ1-5; maybe TRBD1 (6 bases). Between the trimmed V and J ends, which lost 7 bases and 3 bases, there was a span of 16 bases. Germline CDR1 LNHDA, CDR2 SQIVND (reference sequence). CDR3 size: 15 residues. The CDR3 bases are TGTGCCAGTATACCCGGGCAGGGGATCAATCAGCCCCAGCATTTT. Encoded protein: CASIPGQGINQPQHF.

J is TRBJ1-3 and V is TRBV27; TRBD1 might be the D (6 bases). This CDR3 spans 16 amino acids. Germline CDR1 MNHEY, CDR2 SMNVEV (reference sequence). The germline V and J ends were trimmed by 5 bases and 0 bases, with 14 bases remaining between them. The CDR3 region is CASSLTGISSGNTIYF. Written as DNA, the CDR3 is TGTGCCAGCAGTCTCACAGGGATTAGCTCTGGAAACACCATATATTTT.

This clone was seen once. This chain joins TRBV27 and TRBJ2-7; the D is unclear. The CDR3 sequence is 13 residues long. The V end lost 3 bases, the J end lost 2 bases, and 8 bases lay between the germline ends. Germline V gene lookup returns CDR1 MNHEY and CDR2 SMNVEV (reference sequence). The CDR3 protein is CASSFNTAYEQYF. The CDR3, as DNA: TGTGCCAGCAGTTTTAACACCGCCTACGAGCAGTACTTC.

The chain combines TRBV11-2 with TRBJ2-5, with D perhaps matching TRBD2 (6 bases). TRBJ2-7 explains the end of the DNA better; the J call may be wrong. The CDR3 covers 13 residues. Per germline, CDR1 SGHAT and CDR2 FQNNGV. The CDR3 sequence is CASSLPLAFEQYF. The DNA for the CDR3 is TGTGCCAGCAGTCTACCCCTAGCGTTCGAGCAGTACTTC.

The rearrangement links TRBV10-3 to TRBJ1-1; D perhaps matches TRBD1 (5 bases). Germline loops: CDR1 ENHRY, CDR2 SYGVKD. The CDR3 is 13 amino acids. The V and J ends lost 7 bases and 1 base respectively, with 10 bases between them. The CDR3 spells CAITLDRNTEAFF. The CDR3 nucleotides read TGTGCCATCACCCTCGACAGGAACACTGAAGCTTTCTTT.

V gene TRBV5-1 combines with J gene TRBJ2-6, with TRBD1 identical over 8 bases. The CDR3 length is 15 residues. V was pared by 5 bases and J by 2 bases, with 3 bases of the junction left unmatched. Germline lookup yields CDR1 SGHRS and CDR2 YFSETQ. CDR3 nucleotide sequence: TGCGCCAGCAGAGAACAGGGGGCTGGGGCCAACGTCCTGACTTTC. Translated: CASREQGAGANVLTF.

The sample holds one count of this clone. The chain is built from TRBV28 and TRBJ2-1, with TRBD1 matching 7 bases. Germline V gene data show CDR1 as MDHEN and CDR2 as SYDVKM. The trim removed 5 bases at V and 8 bases at J, leaving 9 bases unmatched. The CDR3 has 14 amino acids. The CDR3 here is CASSVPTGFDEQFF. The DNA of the CDR3 is TGTGCCAGCAGTGTACCGACAGGGTTCGATGAGCAGTTCTTC.

V gene TRBV10-3 combines with J gene TRBJ2-2, with D possibly being TRBD1 (6 bases). V was cut by 6 bases and J by 2 bases, with 10 bases left in between. Germline lookup yields CDR1 ENHRY and CDR2 SYGVKD. This CDR3 is 14 amino acids long. The DNA for the CDR3 is TGTGCCATCAGGGGGGCCATTAACACCGGGGAGCTGTTTTTT. It encodes CAIRGAINTGELFF.

As concerns this clone: Other DNA sequences from this sample encode an identical CDR3 as well. The chain couples TRBV27 to TRBJ1-1, with a weak D call TRBD1 (5 bases). CDR3 length: 13 residues. Germline loops: CDR1 MNHEY, CDR2 SMNVEV (reference sequence). Trimming removed 0 bases from V and 6 bases from J, with 8 bases in between. CDR3 sequence (DNA): TGTGCCAGCAGTTTATCTTGGGGGTCTGAAGCTTTCTTT. Translation gives CASSLSWGSEAFF.

Comments on this clone: Other DNA sequences in the sample encode the same CDR3. CDR3 residues: CASSFTGGIGGYTF. For the CDR3, the DNA is TGTGCCAGCAGTTTCACGGGGGGTATAGGAGGCTACACCTTC. This sequence joins TRBV27 and TRBJ1-2; D perhaps matches TRBD1 (5 bases). The CDR3 sequence is 14 residues long. V was pared by 3 bases and J by 8 bases, with 16 bases between. Germline CDR1 MNHEY, CDR2 SMNVEV (reference sequence).

The CDR3 DNA sequence: TGCGCCAGCAGCCAAGTCGCCTCCTACAATGAGCAGTTCTTC. Translating gives CASSQVASYNEQFF. The chain uses TRBV4-1 and TRBJ2-1; D gene ambiguous. The CDR3 extends over 14 amino acids. V was shortened by 1 base and J by 0 bases, with 4 bases between the two germline ends. In germline, CDR1 is MGHRA, CDR2 YSYEKL.

The chain links TRBV27 to TRBJ2-7; D is ambiguous. Trimming removed 3 bases at V and 2 bases at J, with 8 bases between. CDR3 length equals 13 residues. The germline gives CDR1 MNHEY, CDR2 SMNVEV (reference sequence). CDR3 coding DNA: TGTGCCAGCAGTTTGGCGAAGGCCTACGAGCAGTACTTC. This sequence encodes CASSLAKAYEQYF.

V and J are TRBV19 and TRBJ1-5; the D is unclear. Between the trimmed V and J ends, which lost 5 bases and 4 bases, there was a span of 12 bases. This CDR3 is built from 14 residues. CDR1 LNHDA and CDR2 SQIVND come from the germline V gene (reference sequence). CDR3 sequence (DNA): TGTGCCAGTAGTCTCCCGGCTTTGAATCAGCCCCAGCATTTT. This codes for CASSLPALNQPQHF.

This clone was recorded once. This chain joins TRBV7-9 and TRBJ2-1; D is possibly TRBD1 (6 bases). Germline CDR1 and CDR2: SEHNR and FQNEAQ (reference sequence). This CDR3 has 12 amino acids. V shed 2 bases and J shed 10 bases, with 9 bases lying between them. DNA of the CDR3: TGTGCCAGCAGCTTAAAACAGGGAGAGCAGTTCTTC. This translates into CASSLKQGEQFF. The full variable domain, in which reference TRBV7-9 and TRBJ2-1 provide the parts outside the CDR3, is DTGVSQNPRHKITKRGQNVTFRCDPISEHNRLYWYRQTLGQGPEFLTYFQNEAQLEKSRLLSDRFSAERPKGSFSTLEIQRTEQGDSAMYLCASSLKQGEQFFGPGTRLTVL.

V is TRBV19 and J is TRBJ2-1; possibly TRBD1 for D (5 bases). The germline gives CDR1 LNHDA, CDR2 SQIVND (reference sequence). The CDR3 has 11 residues. Trimming stripped 6 bases from V and 6 bases from J, with 6 bases between. CDR3 DNA: TGTGCCAGTAGGGGGCCCAATGAGCAGTTCTTC. It specifies CASRGPNEQFF. The full variable domain, rest sourced from reference TRBV19 and TRBJ2-1, is DGGITQSPKYLFRKEGQNVTLSCEQNLNHDAMYWYRQDPGQGLRLIYYSQIVNDFQKGDIAEGYSVSREKKESFPLTVTSAQKNPTAFYLCASRGPNEQFFGPGTRLTVL.

The rearrangement links TRBV10-3 to TRBJ2-3, with D possibly TRBD2 on 6 matching bases. Germline V gene sequence: CDR1 ENHRY, CDR2 SYGVKD. Trimming cost V 0 bases and J 1 base, with 17 bases left between them. CDR3 size: 18 residues. In DNA form, the CDR3 reads TGTGCCATCAGTGAGTCCCTCCCGGAGACTAGAGGCACAGATACGCAGTATTTT. Its translation: CAISESLPETRGTDTQYF.